The next 23 T cell receptor beta chains were all read from a single sample in a study of blood T cell repertoires in COVID-19. Assay: immunoSEQ multiplex PCR; the TCRdb copy retains only in-frame clones and omits some. Here the sample spans approximately 210,000 clones, 82% being singletons. Sequenced material: PBMCs or T cells enriched from blood (not recorded which). These receptors were obtained from a man in his forties who had recovered from COVID-19.

This clone was detected a few times. CDR3 in amino acids: CASSGSGGSYEQYF. The CDR3 DNA reads as TGTGCCAGCAGTGGGAGCGGTGGCTCCTACGAGCAGTACTTC. The chain uses TRBV2 and TRBJ2-7; the D gene is possibly TRBD2 (5 bases). The CDR3 spans 14 residues. The V gene lost 4 bases and the J gene lost 0 bases, with 10 bases spanning the gap. CDR1 is SNHLY, CDR2 FYNNEI, per germline.

This chain connects TRBV28 to TRBJ1-2; the D gene is possibly TRBD1 (6 bases). Germline V gene lookup returns CDR1 MDHEN and CDR2 SYDVKM. V was trimmed by 2 bases and J by 4 bases, leaving 14 bases between them. CDR3 length: 15 amino acids. The CDR3 loop is CASSLGVGQSYGYTF. Written as DNA, the CDR3 is TGTGCCAGCAGTTTAGGTGTCGGACAGTCCTATGGCTACACCTTC.

The chain recombines TRBV2 with TRBJ2-1; 8 positions match TRBD2. Germline V CDR1 and CDR2: SNHLY, FYNNEI. Trimming cost V 5 bases and J 5 bases; bases outside gene matches: 5. CDR3 size: 14 residues. The CDR3 reads CASSKTSENNEQFF. DNA of the CDR3: TGTGCCAGCAGTAAGACTAGCGAAAACAATGAGCAGTTCTTC.

This clone was observed a handful of times. Other DNA sequences in this sample translate to the same CDR3. The V call is TRBV9, the J call TRBJ2-1; 8 positions agree with TRBD2. The CDR3 is made up of 15 amino acids. CDR1 is SGDLS, CDR2 YYNGEE, per germline. J gave up 0 bases and V 4 bases, and 3 bases lay outside the gene matches. The CDR3 DNA follows: TGTGCCAGCAGCCCCAGCGGGAGCTCCTACAATGAGCAGTTCTTC. It is translated as CASSPSGSSYNEQFF.

This clone has only a few counts. The chain recombines TRBV28 with TRBJ1-2; 11 nucleotides align to TRBD1. The CDR3 extends over 19 amino acids. In germline, CDR1 is MDHEN, CDR2 SYDVKM. V was clipped by 4 bases and J by 2 bases; unmatched bases: 15. DNA of the CDR3: TGTGCCAGCAGTTACCGGATAAGGACAGGGGGCTGGGAGAACTATGGCTACACCTTC. It yields the protein CASSYRIRTGGWENYGYTF.

The rearrangement uses TRBV2 and TRBJ2-5; 9 bases map to TRBD1. V lost 6 bases and J lost 2; bases outside the gene matches: 7. Germline assignment: CDR1 SNHLY and CDR2 FYNNEI. CDR3 length: 15 amino acids. The CDR3 DNA sequence: TGTGCCAGCAGCAAGGACAGGGGCCCTCAAGAGACCCAGTACTTC. Protein: CASSKDRGPQETQYF. The full variable domain, rest sourced from reference TRBV2 and TRBJ2-5, is EPEVTQTPSHQVTQMGQEVILRCVPISNHLYFYWYRQILGQKVEFLVSFYNNEISEKSEIFDDQFSVERPDGSNFTLKIRSTKLEDSAMYFCASSKDRGPQETQYFGPGTRLLVL.

The rearrangement joins TRBV20-1 to TRBJ2-1; no reliable D call. CDR1 and CDR2 from the germline V gene are DFQATT and SNEGSKA (reference sequence). V gave up 3 bases and J gave up 8 bases, with 14 bases separating them. This CDR3 contains 13 residues. DNA for the CDR3: TGCAGTGCTAGTCGTAGCTTCCCCCATGAGCAGTTCTTC. Translated, it gives CSASRSFPHEQFF.

The DNA for the CDR3 is TGTGCCAGCAGTGAACGGGGGTATCAGCCCCAGCATTTT. Its translation: CASSERGYQPQHF. V usage is TRBV2 and J usage is TRBJ1-5, with a weak D call TRBD1 (5 bases). Trimming stripped 2 bases from V and 5 bases from J, with 7 bases between. CDR1 is SNHLY, CDR2 FYNNEI, per germline. There are 13 residues in the CDR3.

This clone is medium-sized. The chain is built from TRBV4-2 and TRBJ2-7; 8 bases match TRBD1. Germline V gives CDR1 LGHNA, CDR2 YNFKEQ. V was clipped by 2 bases and J by 0 bases; unmatched bases: 3. The CDR3 is made up of 15 amino acids. The CDR3 region is CASSQQGASSYEQYF. Written as DNA, the CDR3 is TGTGCCAGCAGCCAACAGGGGGCGAGCTCCTACGAGCAGTACTTC.

The chain combines TRBV9 with TRBJ2-1; TRBD2 matches 12 bases. The CDR3 sequence is 15 residues long. J was trimmed by 7 bases and V by 4 bases; bases with no gene match: 6. Germline V gives CDR1 SGDLS, CDR2 YYNGEE. This chain's CDR3 is CASSPTSGSTNEQFF. The DNA of the CDR3 is TGTGCCAGCAGCCCGACTAGCGGGAGCACGAATGAGCAGTTCTTC.

This clone was detected only once. This CDR3 is also generated by other DNA sequences in the sample. The chain carries TRBV7-9 and TRBJ2-1, with TRBD1 as a possible D gene (6 bases). With 4 bases removed from V and 0 bases from J, the gap between germline ends came to 10 bases. Germline V gene sequence: CDR1 SEHNR, CDR2 FQNEAQ (reference sequence). CDR3 size: 15 residues. The CDR3 region is CASSSGQSSYNEQFF. The DNA for the CDR3 is TGTGCCAGCAGCTCCGGACAGAGCTCCTACAATGAGCAGTTCTTC.

V usage is TRBV12-3 or TRBV12-4 and J usage is TRBJ1-5; the D is unclear. The V end lost 5 bases, the J end lost 7 bases, and 12 bases lay between the germline ends. The CDR3 spans 13 residues. The CDR3 sequence: CASSPAVNQPQHF. CDR3 bases: TGTGCCAGCAGTCCTGCAGTCAACCAGCCCCAGCATTTT.

The chain links TRBV7-2 to TRBJ2-4; D not certain. Trimming removed 1 base from V and 6 bases from J, with 19 bases in between. There are 17 residues in the CDR3. Germline assignment: CDR1 SGHTA and CDR2 FQGNSA. In DNA form, the CDR3 reads TGTGCCAGCAGCTTAGAATTTCGCCATCCAACGGGAAACATTCAGTACTTC. Its protein is CASSLEFRHPTGNIQYF.

The chain couples TRBV7-2 to TRBJ1-1; TRBD1 is a possible D gene (5 bases). V was clipped by 7 bases and J by 3 bases, with 12 bases between them. Germline CDR1 and CDR2: SGHTA and FQGNSA. This CDR3 spans 13 amino acids. The CDR3 nucleotides read TGTGCCAGCACCCAGACAGCTGACACTGAAGCTTTCTTT. The encoded protein is CASTQTADTEAFF. Filled out from reference TRBV7-2 and TRBJ1-1, the complete variable domain reads GAGVSQSPSNKVTEKGKDVELRCDPISGHTALYWYRQSLGQGLEFLIYFQGNSAPDKSGLPSDRFSAERTGGSVSTLTIQRTQQEDSAVYLCASTQTADTEAFFGQGTRLTVV.

The V and J genes are TRBV7-2 and TRBJ1-2, with 7 bases matching TRBD1. Unmatched junction bases numbered 9, after V lost 2 bases and J lost 6 bases. Germline loops: CDR1 SGHTA, CDR2 FQGNSA. The CDR3 is made up of 15 amino acids. Here the CDR3 reads CASSLRTARGHGYTF. CDR3 in DNA: TGTGCCAGCAGCTTAAGGACGGCGAGGGGGCATGGCTACACCTTC.

The genes are TRBV5-6 and TRBJ2-1; D is unresolved. Germline lookup yields CDR1 SGHDT and CDR2 YYEEEE. This CDR3 comprises 12 residues. Between the trimmed V and J ends, which lost 2 bases and 8 bases, there was a span of 8 bases. For the CDR3, the DNA is TGTGCCAGCAGCTTCTCCAGATATGAGCAGTTCTTC. Protein: CASSFSRYEQFF.

This clone has more than one count but fewer than ten. The chain uses TRBV7-2 and TRBJ2-2; D not certain. Trimming left V 2 bases short and J 6 bases short, with 10 bases between. Germline V gene data show CDR1 as SGHTA and CDR2 as FQGNSA. The CDR3 covers 14 residues. The CDR3 reads CASSLNGGPGELFF. The CDR3, as DNA: TGTGCCAGCAGCTTAAACGGCGGTCCCGGGGAGCTGTTTTTT.

This sequence joins TRBV11-2 and TRBJ2-3; perhaps TRBD1 as D (6 bases). The length of the CDR3 is 15 residues. Trimming took 2 bases from V and 7 from J, leaving 16 bases between them. Germline assignment: CDR1 SGHAT and CDR2 FQNNGV. CDR3 residues: CASSLQNPQGNTQYF. The CDR3 coding sequence is TGTGCCAGCAGCTTACAAAACCCACAGGGTAATACGCAGTATTTT.

The table lists this clone with a few counts. The chain combines TRBV28 with TRBJ2-1; 9 bases agree with TRBD1. Trimming cost V 5 bases and J 7 bases; bases outside gene matches: 12. Germline values: CDR1 MDHEN, CDR2 SYDVKM. The CDR3 sequence is 16 residues long. CDR3 sequence reads: CASSLTTGTGLNEQFF. Written as DNA, the CDR3 is TGTGCCAGCAGTCTGACAACCGGGACAGGGTTAAATGAGCAGTTCTTC.

The chain joins TRBV7-2 to TRBJ2-5, with D tentatively TRBD2 (6 bases). The CDR3 is 14 amino acids. Trimming shortened V by 5 bases and J by 1 base, and 11 bases separated the two germline ends. Germline CDR1 is SGHTA and CDR2 is FQGNSA. CDR3 in amino acids: CASSPRLVQETQYF. The CDR3 DNA reads TGTGCCAGCAGCCCTCGACTAGTCCAAGAGACCCAGTACTTC.

V is TRBV7-3 and J is TRBJ2-1; D ambiguous. CDR1 is SGHTA, CDR2 FQGTGA, per germline. CDR3 size: 15 residues. V was shortened by 5 bases and J by 0 bases, with 11 bases between the two germline ends. CDR3 bases: TGTGCCAGCAGCCCCGACTCAGTCTCCTACAATGAGCAGTTCTTC. This gives the protein CASSPDSVSYNEQFF.

CDR3 protein: CASSRGQGTYGYTF. The CDR3 coding sequence is TGTGCCAGCAGTAGGGGACAGGGCACCTATGGCTACACCTTC. V is TRBV9 and J is TRBJ1-2; 9 bases align to TRBD1. The CDR3 is 14 amino acids. J was trimmed by 4 bases and V by 5 bases; bases with no gene match: 6. Germline CDR1 SGDLS, CDR2 YYNGEE.

This clone has only one observation. The V call is TRBV7-2, the J call TRBJ1-5; TRBD1 agrees at 7 bases. V lost 1 base and J lost 1; bases outside the gene matches: 7. CDR3 size: 17 residues. Germline V lookup: CDR1 SGHTA, CDR2 FQGNSA. CDR3 amino acids: CASSLGQGEGSNQPQHF. CDR3 nucleotide sequence: TGTGCCAGCAGCTTAGGCCAGGGGGAAGGAAGCAATCAGCCCCAGCATTTT.